Listed below are T cell receptor beta chains from one sample, sequenced in a study of shared clonotypes between healthy human individuals. Clones were read by immunoSEQ multiplex PCR, and TCRdb kept only the in-frame ones, dropping some. Of around 2,000,000 clones detected, about 94% appear once; the ten largest clones hold about 1.1%. Sequenced input: naive CD8+ T cells sorted from blood. These receptors all stem from a man between 18 and 35 years old in good health. Each CDR3 is given with its conserved first and last residue. A D gene is named only where the DNA matches it firmly. For some rows the clone size is stated as once, few or many, or as a class when expanded; others skip it.

v_call	d_call	j_call	clone_size	cdr3_aa	cdr3_nt
TRBV6-5	.	TRBJ2-3	.	CASSYSAREATDTQYF	TGTGCCAGCAGTTACTCGGCCAGGGAGGCCACAGATACGCAGTATTTT
TRBV30	.	TRBJ2-7	.	CAWSEGEQYF	TGTGCCTGGAGTGAGGGCGAGCAGTACTTC
TRBV7-9	.	TRBJ2-1	.	CASTRDHNEQFF	TGTGCCAGCACCAGGGACCACAATGAGCAGTTCTTC
TRBV9	.	TRBJ2-7	.	CASSVGSVSYEQYF	TGTGCCAGCAGCGTAGGGAGTGTTTCCTACGAGCAGTACTTC
TRBV10-1	.	TRBJ1-1	.	CASSDADLTEAFF	TGCGCCAGCAGCGACGCTGACCTCACTGAAGCTTTCTTT
TRBV7-9	.	TRBJ2-3	.	CASGAGITDTQYF	TGTGCCAGCGGGGCGGGGATCACAGATACGCAGTATTTT
TRBV7-9	.	TRBJ2-2	.	CASSLGSGELFF	TGTGCCAGCAGCTTAGGTTCCGGGGAGCTGTTTTTT
TRBV6-5	.	TRBJ2-3	.	CASSYDPTISTDTQYF	TGTGCCAGCAGTTACGACCCTACGATTAGCACAGATACGCAGTATTTT
TRBV27	.	TRBJ1-1	.	CASSPFEGGLEAFF	TGTGCCAGCAGTCCCTTTGAGGGAGGGCTCGAAGCTTTCTTT
TRBV6-5	.	TRBJ2-1	.	CASAFTGSHEQFF	TGTGCCAGCGCGTTCACAGGGAGTCATGAGCAGTTCTTC
TRBV6-6	TRBD1	TRBJ2-2	.	CASSQGGPPGELFF	TGTGCCAGCAGTCAAGGGGGCCCCCCCGGGGAGCTGTTTTTT
TRBV4-1	TRBD2	TRBJ2-5	once	CASSFTSGGLGETQYF	TGCGCCAGCAGTTTCACTAGCGGGGGCTTGGGGGAGACCCAGTACTTC
TRBV7-6	TRBD1	TRBJ2-7	.	CASSVGQAYEQYF	TGTGCCAGCAGCGTGGGACAGGCCTACGAGCAGTACTTC
TRBV27	.	TRBJ2-7	.	CASSLTGFSSYEQYF	TGTGCCAGCAGTTTAACGGGATTTAGCTCCTACGAGCAGTACTTC
TRBV7-9	.	TRBJ2-4	.	CASSSTGPQNIQYF	TGTGCCAGCAGCTCGACAGGACCTCAAAACATTCAGTACTTC
TRBV27	.	TRBJ1-5	.	CASSPSSGEEGQPQHF	TGTGCCAGCAGCCCCTCGAGTGGGGAGGAAGGTCAGCCCCAGCATTTT
TRBV28	.	TRBJ1-4	.	CASSLSPGFGTLMKKLFF	TGTGCCAGCAGTTTATCCCCCGGGTTCGGTACTTTAATGAAAAAACTGTTTTTT
TRBV7-8	TRBD2	TRBJ2-3	.	CASSPRAGGITDTQYF	TGTGCCAGCAGCCCCAGGGCGGGGGGGATAACAGATACGCAGTATTTT
TRBV29-1	.	TRBJ1-1	.	CSDFRDGKDTEAFF	TGCAGCGACTTCCGGGACGGGAAGGACACTGAAGCTTTCTTT
TRBV9	.	TRBJ2-7	.	CASSEGDLGSYEQYF	TGTGCCAGCAGCGAGGGAGACCTGGGCTCCTACGAGCAGTACTTC
TRBV7-9	.	TRBJ2-3	.	CASSLGPGRTDTQYF	TGTGCCAGCAGCTTAGGTCCGGGACGCACAGATACGCAGTATTTT
TRBV7-9	.	TRBJ1-5	once	CASSQSNQPQHF	TGTGCCAGCAGCCAGAGTAACCAGCCCCAGCATTTT
TRBV5-4	.	TRBJ1-2	.	CASRGRSNYGYTF	TGTGCCAGCAGGGGGCGGTCTAACTATGGCTACACCTTC
TRBV13	.	TRBJ1-2	.	CASSLETDPYGYTF	TGTGCCAGCAGCCTAGAGACAGATCCCTATGGCTACACCTTC
TRBV4-3	TRBD2	TRBJ2-1	.	CASSRLYSGDDYNEQFF	TGCGCCAGCAGCCGATTATATAGCGGGGATGACTACAATGAGCAGTTCTTC
TRBV16	.	TRBJ1-2	once	CASSQSSHRYGYTF	TGTGCCAGCAGCCAATCCTCCCACCGCTATGGCTACACCTTC
TRBV6-5	TRBD1	TRBJ2-7	.	CASSYYDRGLEQYF	TGTGCCAGCAGTTATTATGACAGGGGGCTCGAGCAGTACTTC
TRBV7-6	TRBD2	TRBJ2-7	.	CASSSGGSGAYEQYF	TGTGCCAGCAGCTCCGGTGGTAGCGGGGCTTACGAGCAGTACTTC
TRBV25-1	.	TRBJ1-4	.	CASSDHRELFF	TGTGCCAGCAGTGATCACAGGGAACTGTTTTTT
TRBV4-1	TRBD2	TRBJ2-7	.	CASSQDPSGGYEQYF	TGCGCCAGCAGCCAAGACCCTAGCGGAGGGTACGAGCAGTACTTC
TRBV4-1	.	TRBJ2-1	.	CASSQARLYNEQFF	TGCGCCAGCAGCCAAGCTCGCCTCTACAATGAGCAGTTCTTC
TRBV9	.	TRBJ2-7	.	CASSPPGRTYEQYF	TGTGCCAGCAGCCCCCCCGGCCGGACCTACGAGCAGTACTTC
TRBV30	TRBD1	TRBJ2-7	.	CAWSLPFRQGSSYEQYF	TGTGCCTGGAGCCTCCCTTTTCGACAGGGGAGCTCCTACGAGCAGTACTTC
TRBV28	TRBD2	TRBJ2-7	.	CASSGPGLAGNEQYF	TGTGCCAGCAGTGGGCCGGGACTAGCGGGGAACGAGCAGTACTTC
TRBV4-1	.	TRBJ1-1	.	CASSQNRDTEAFF	TGCGCCAGCAGCCAAAACAGGGACACTGAAGCTTTCTTT
TRBV27	.	TRBJ1-3	.	CASTTTRTAYF	TGTGCCAGCACCACTACCCGCACGGCTTATTTT
TRBV29-1	TRBD2	TRBJ2-2	.	CSVGLSAGGYTGELFF	TGCAGCGTTGGGTTGTCAGCGGGAGGTTACACCGGGGAGCTGTTTTTT
TRBV6-5	TRBD2	TRBJ2-2	.	CASSPSGENTGELFF	TGTGCCAGCAGTCCCAGCGGGGAAAACACCGGGGAGCTGTTTTTT
TRBV4-2	TRBD2	TRBJ2-5	.	CASSQDVTLAGPKETQYF	TGTGCCAGCAGCCAGGACGTGACACTAGCGGGACCAAAGGAGACCCAGTACTTC
TRBV9	TRBD1	TRBJ2-5	.	CASSEGQGGTQYF	TGTGCCAGCAGCGAGGGACAGGGGGGGACCCAGTACTTC
TRBV7-8	.	TRBJ2-7	once	CASSPRAPYEQYF	TGTGCCAGCAGCCCGCGGGCCCCCTACGAGCAGTACTTC
TRBV6-6	.	TRBJ1-6	.	CAASPGDSGSPLHF	TGTGCCGCTTCCCCCGGGGATAGTGGTTCACCCCTCCACTTT
TRBV6-1	TRBD1	TRBJ2-7	.	CASSEAPGQGYYEQYF	TGTGCCAGCAGTGAAGCGCCGGGACAGGGCTACTACGAGCAGTACTTC
TRBV9	TRBD2	TRBJ2-1	.	CASSVGLAAGNEQFF	TGTGCCAGCAGCGTAGGACTAGCCGCGGGGAATGAGCAGTTCTTC
TRBV5-1	.	TRBJ1-2	.	CASSLAGWGDGYTF	TGCGCCAGCAGCTTGGCCGGATGGGGTGATGGCTACACCTTC
TRBV27	.	TRBJ1-5	.	CASSNQGRYQPQHF	TGTGCCAGCAGTAACCAGGGGCGTTATCAGCCCCAGCATTTT
TRBV28	.	TRBJ1-4	.	CASSLGIGGDGEKLFF	TGTGCCAGCAGTTTAGGGATCGGAGGGGATGGTGAAAAACTGTTTTTT
TRBV28	.	TRBJ2-3	once	CASSFGGRGTDTQYF	TGTGCCAGCAGTTTCGGGGGCAGGGGCACAGATACGCAGTATTTT
TRBV19	.	TRBJ2-7	.	CASSIDWTESYEQYF	TGTGCCAGTAGTATAGATTGGACGGAATCCTACGAGCAGTACTTC
TRBV27	.	TRBJ2-7	.	CASSLKSISYEQYF	TGTGCCAGCAGTTTAAAGAGCATCTCCTACGAGCAGTACTTC
TRBV5-6	.	TRBJ1-4	.	CASSWGGSSNEKLFF	TGTGCCAGCAGCTGGGGAGGATCCTCTAATGAAAAACTGTTTTTT
TRBV28	.	TRBJ1-1	.	CASSLLRDTEAFF	TGTGCCAGCAGTTTACTCAGGGACACTGAAGCTTTCTTT
TRBV6-5	.	TRBJ2-5	.	CASSYNSQETQYF	TGTGCCAGCAGTTATAATAGCCAAGAGACCCAGTACTTC
TRBV11-2	.	TRBJ1-1	.	CASSDGGRGTEAFF	TGTGCCAGCAGCGATGGGGGGCGAGGGACTGAAGCTTTCTTT
TRBV9	.	TRBJ2-7	.	CASSVDGGGSSYEQYF	TGTGCCAGCAGCGTAGATGGGGGCGGCTCCTCCTACGAGCAGTACTTC